The rows below give T cell receptor beta chains drawn from one sample of a study of T-cell reconstitution after alpha-beta-depleted transplantation in children. Each CDR3 protein gets one entry after TCRdb re-called the PCR reads with MiXCR. The data hold 700,000 to 850,000 distinct CDR3 sequences, with roughly 15% observed a single time. The starting material was PBMCs, mostly from graft donor cells, obtained 360 days after TCRalphabeta/CD19-depleted stem cell transplant. The receptor source for this set is a male patient aged 10-17 years who had a stem cell transplant for acute lymphoblastic leukemia, so the T cells may come from the graft donor. Both conserved end residues are part of each CDR3. Each record gives: clone size, D gene, J gene, V gene, CDR3 protein, CDR3 DNA. The D gene is left open where the match is weak. Only part of the rows carry a size: once, few, many, or a class if the clone is expanded.

few,TRBD1,TRBJ2-2,TRBV5-1,CASSFRGTASTGELFF,TGCGCCAGCAGCTTTCGTGGGACAGCATCCACCGGGGAGCTGTTTTTT
NA,TRBD2,TRBJ2-1,TRBV24-1,CATSDQAGTSNNEQFF,TGTGCCACCAGTGATCAGGCCGGGACTAGCAACAATGAGCAGTTCTTC
few,TRBD1,TRBJ2-2,TRBV7-3,CASSLYPGQPNTGELFF,TGTGCCAGCAGCTTGTACCCGGGACAGCCGAACACCGGGGAGCTGTTTTTT
many,NA,TRBJ2-1,TRBV6-5,CASSYSPVGPTYNEQFF,TGTGCCAGCAGTTACTCCCCCGTGGGCCCTACCTACAATGAGCAGTTCTTC
few,TRBD1,TRBJ2-7,TRBV7-2,CASSILLRGQGEQYF,TGTGCCAGCAGCATACTCCTGAGGGGGCAGGGGGAGCAGTACTTC
few,TRBD2,TRBJ2-1,TRBV5-1,CASSLGLAGPRGFF,TGCGCCAGCAGCTTGGGGCTAGCGGGACCCCGAGGGTTCTTC
few,NA,TRBJ2-7,TRBV20-1,CSARGANEQYF,TGCAGTGCTAGAGGCGCGAACGAGCAGTACTTC
many,TRBD2,TRBJ2-1,TRBV5-1,CASSLVTSGSYNEQFF,TGCGCCAGCAGCTTGGTAACTAGCGGGAGCTACAATGAGCAGTTCTTC
many,NA,TRBJ2-3,TRBV4-1,CASSHDRRRDTQYF,TGCGCCAGCAGCCATGACAGGAGGCGGGATACGCAGTATTTT
NA,NA,TRBJ2-5,TRBV29-1,CSVEGQVQETQYF,TGCAGCGTTGAAGGACAGGTCCAAGAGACCCAGTACTTC
NA,NA,TRBJ2-3,TRBV7-9,CASKLGGTDTQYF,TGTGCCAGCAAGCTCGGCGGGACAGATACGCAGTATTTT
few,NA,TRBJ2-7,TRBV21-1,CASSTSGVPYEQYF,TGTGCCAGCAGCACCTCAGGGGTCCCCTACGAGCAGTACTTC
NA,TRBD2,TRBJ2-5,TRBV29-1,CSVALLAGDGETQYF,TGCAGCGTTGCGTTACTAGCGGGAGATGGAGAGACCCAGTACTTC
many,NA,TRBJ2-7,TRBV5-1,CASSAFGGPYEQYF,TGCGCCAGCAGTGCTTTTGGAGGGCCCTACGAGCAGTACTTC
NA,NA,TRBJ1-1,TRBV6-1,CASSPTGRGNTEAFF,TGTGCCAGCAGTCCCACGGGCAGGGGGAACACTGAAGCTTTCTTT
many,NA,TRBJ2-1,TRBV6-6,CASSFGAERLSNEQFF,TGTGCCAGCAGTTTTGGGGCGGAAAGGTTAAGCAATGAGCAGTTCTTC